This TCR beta chain was captured in a study of cytomegalovirus exposure and HLA in healthy donors. Broader study findings: In a later analysis, HLA-associated beta chains showed higher expansion and lower generation probabilities than comparable chains.

Amplification used 60 Vbeta primers and 13 Jbeta primers. Assay: immunoSEQ multiplex PCR; the TCRdb copy retains only in-frame clones and omits some. The sample yields 150,000 to 200,000 clones, more than 70% seen once. About this clone itself: Its antigen is undetermined.

This CDR3 is built from 12 residues. The junction had 10 bases not matched to a gene; V was cut back by 5 bases and J by 15 bases. CDR1 and CDR2 from the germline V gene are SGHVS and FQNEAQ. This chain links TRBV7-8 with TRBJ2-1, with 7 bases matching TRBD2. This TCR was sampled from a girl between 10 and 17 years old in good health and CMV-seropositive. Sequencing was carried out using PBMCs. The CDR3 loop is CASSPGLGVGFF. CDR3 nucleotide sequence: TGTGCCAGCAGCCCAGGACTAGGGGTGGGGTTCTTC.